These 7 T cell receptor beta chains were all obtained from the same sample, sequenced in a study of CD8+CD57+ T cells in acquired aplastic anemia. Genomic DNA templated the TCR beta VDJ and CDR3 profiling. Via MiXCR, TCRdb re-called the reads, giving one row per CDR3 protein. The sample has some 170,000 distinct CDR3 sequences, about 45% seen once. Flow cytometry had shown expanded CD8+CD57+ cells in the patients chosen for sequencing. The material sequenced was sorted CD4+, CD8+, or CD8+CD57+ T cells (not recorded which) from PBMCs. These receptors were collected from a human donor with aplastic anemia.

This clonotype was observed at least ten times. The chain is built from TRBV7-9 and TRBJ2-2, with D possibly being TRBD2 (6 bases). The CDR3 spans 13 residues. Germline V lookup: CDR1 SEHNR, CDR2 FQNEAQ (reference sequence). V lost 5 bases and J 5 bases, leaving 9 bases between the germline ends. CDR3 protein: CASSPAGTGELFF. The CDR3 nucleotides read TGTGCCAGCAGCCCAGCGGGTACCGGGGAGCTGTTTTTT.

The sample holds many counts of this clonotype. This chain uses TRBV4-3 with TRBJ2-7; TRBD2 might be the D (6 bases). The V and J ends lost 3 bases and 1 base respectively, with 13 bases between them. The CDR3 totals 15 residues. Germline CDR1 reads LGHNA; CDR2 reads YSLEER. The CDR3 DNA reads TGCGCCAGCAGCCAGGTTCGTGGGGGGTCCTACGAGCAGTACTTC. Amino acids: CASSQVRGGSYEQYF.

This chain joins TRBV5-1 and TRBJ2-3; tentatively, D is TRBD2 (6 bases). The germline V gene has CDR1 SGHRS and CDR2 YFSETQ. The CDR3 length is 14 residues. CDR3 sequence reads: CASQREARTDTQYF. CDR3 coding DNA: TGCGCTAGCCAAAGGGAGGCTCGCACAGATACGCAGTATTTT.

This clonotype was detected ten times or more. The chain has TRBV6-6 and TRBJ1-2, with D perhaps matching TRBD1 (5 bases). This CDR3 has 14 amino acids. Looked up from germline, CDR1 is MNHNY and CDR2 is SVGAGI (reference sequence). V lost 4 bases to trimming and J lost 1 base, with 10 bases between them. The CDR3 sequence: CASSSGTVNYGYTF. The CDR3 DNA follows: TGTGCCAGCAGTTCGGGGACGGTTAACTATGGCTACACCTTC.

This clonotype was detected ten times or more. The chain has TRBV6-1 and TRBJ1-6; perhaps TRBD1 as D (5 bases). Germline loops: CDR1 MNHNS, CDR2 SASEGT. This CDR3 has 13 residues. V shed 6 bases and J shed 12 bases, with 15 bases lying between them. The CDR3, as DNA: TGTGCCAGCAGCGGGCAAACTAGGGGACCCCTCCACTTT. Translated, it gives CASSGQTRGPLHF.

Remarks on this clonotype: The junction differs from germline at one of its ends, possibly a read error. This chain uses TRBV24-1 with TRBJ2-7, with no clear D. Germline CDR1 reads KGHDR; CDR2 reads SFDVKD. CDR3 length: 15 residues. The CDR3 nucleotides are TGTGCCACCAGTGACCTAACCGGTCCCTCCGACGAGCAGTACTTC. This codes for CATSDLTGPSDEQYF.

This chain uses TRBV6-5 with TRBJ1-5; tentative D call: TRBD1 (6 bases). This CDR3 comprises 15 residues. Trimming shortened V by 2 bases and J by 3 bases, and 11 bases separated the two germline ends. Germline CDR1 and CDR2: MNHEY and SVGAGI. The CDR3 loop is CASSYSGGPNQPQHF. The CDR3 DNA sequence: TGTGCCAGCAGTTACAGCGGGGGGCCCAATCAGCCCCAGCATTTT.